This T cell receptor beta chain was recorded in a study of T cells after yellow fever vaccination. Study outcomes and limitations: Reappearance after the booster was observed for most primary-vaccination clones (96% CD4, less than 90% CD8). FACS-sorted repertoires might harbor abundant contaminating clonotypes from the bulk population.

On this clonotype itself: The target antigen is unknown.

It was through 5'RACE template switching that TCR cDNA was made, with a universal primer site and UMIs added. Each CDR3 protein gets one entry after TCRdb re-called the 5' RACE reads with MiXCR. Among about 340,000 distinct CDR3 sequences listed, 7.5% to 9% were seen once. This CDR3 spans 16 amino acids. Germline V gene lookup returns CDR1 MNHEY and CDR2 SVGAGI. Losses at the gene ends were 2 bases for V and 5 bases for J; bases not matched to a gene: 6. The source material was PBMCs, sampled on the day of the first yellow fever vaccination. This receptor was identified in a young man who received the YFV17D yellow fever vaccine. This chain joins TRBV6-5 and TRBJ2-4; 10 positions agree with TRBD1. The chain's CDR3 is CASSYVPDRGENIQYF. Here the CDR3 DNA reads TGTGCCAGCAGTTACGTCCCGGACAGGGGGGAAAACATTCAGTACTTC.